These 19 T cell receptor beta chains were all obtained from the same sample, sequenced in a study of T cell changes during pregnancy in multiple sclerosis. TCRdb keeps only in-frame clones here, not all; method: immunoSEQ multiplex PCR. The sample has roughly 60,000 clones; over 75% are singletons. The input for sequencing was peripheral blood, taken before pregnancy. The origin of the receptors is a female donor with multiple sclerosis, enrolled in a pregnancy study.

This clone showed up just once. The chain has TRBV27 and TRBJ1-2, with 10 bases matching TRBD1. The CDR3 runs 15 residues. Germline values: CDR1 MNHEY, CDR2 SMNVEV (reference sequence). V was clipped by 3 bases and J by 2 bases; unmatched bases: 3. CDR3 coding DNA: TGTGCCAGCAGTTTTGTGGGACAGGGGAACTATGGCTACACCTTC. It codes for CASSFVGQGNYGYTF.

The genes are TRBV30 and TRBJ2-5; D possibly corresponds to TRBD1 (6 bases). V shed 3 bases and J shed 1 base, with 15 bases lying between them. The CDR3 contains 15 residues. Germline values: CDR1 GTSNPN, CDR2 SVGIG (reference sequence). This chain's CDR3 is CAWSPCRTAQETQYF. The CDR3 region has the DNA TGTGCCTGGAGCCCCTGCCGGACAGCCCAAGAGACCCAGTACTTC.

The V and J genes are TRBV19 and TRBJ2-7; D unresolved. V lost 5 bases and J 3 bases, leaving 11 bases between the germline ends. Germline V gene lookup returns CDR1 LNHDA and CDR2 SQIVND (reference sequence). The CDR3 is made up of 13 amino acids. CDR3 region: CASSSGIGYEQYF. The CDR3 DNA reads TGTGCCAGTAGTTCGGGTATCGGCTACGAGCAGTACTTC.

The rearrangement uses TRBV6-5 and TRBJ2-5; D may be TRBD1 (6 bases). The J call may be in error: the DNA end matches TRBJ2-7 better. Per germline, CDR1 MNHEY and CDR2 SVGAGI. This CDR3 comprises 14 residues. The CDR3 DNA follows: TGTGCCAGCAGTTATGGCGCAGGGGCGGACGAGCAGTACTTC. Translation: CASSYGAGADEQYF.

The chain combines TRBV27 with TRBJ1-1, with D hard to call. Germline V lookup: CDR1 MNHEY, CDR2 SMNVEV (reference sequence). The CDR3 loop spans 15 amino acids. The V end lost 7 bases, the J end lost 1 base, and 16 bases lay between the germline ends. CDR3 loop: CASTPSHTANTEAFF. The CDR3 DNA follows: TGTGCCAGCACCCCCTCCCACACAGCGAACACTGAAGCTTTCTTT.

The rearrangement joins TRBV7-6 to TRBJ1-1, with D perhaps TRBD1 (5 bases). The CDR3 totals 12 residues. CDR1 is SGHVS, CDR2 FNYEAQ, per germline. The V end lost 7 bases, the J end lost 4 bases, and 10 bases lay between the germline ends. CDR3 loop: CASTDRGTEAFF. As DNA, the CDR3 is TGTGCCAGCACCGATAGGGGCACTGAAGCTTTCTTT.

This clone was recorded only once. The chain joins TRBV5-5 to TRBJ2-1; maybe TRBD1 (6 bases). Trimming pared 0 bases from V and 8 bases from J, leaving 18 bases between. This CDR3 is built from 16 residues. From germline, CDR1 is SGHKS and CDR2 YYEKEE (reference sequence). The CDR3 DNA reads as TGTGCCAGCAGCTTGGAAGACAGGCCCCTCGGGTATGAGCAGTTCTTC. Protein sequence: CASSLEDRPLGYEQFF.

The rearrangement uses TRBV5-6 and TRBJ1-2, with a weak D call TRBD1 (5 bases). The CDR3 is made up of 14 amino acids. Trimming took 4 bases from V and 8 from J, leaving 18 bases between them. Per the germline V gene, CDR1 is SGHDT and CDR2 is YYEEEE. Here the CDR3 DNA reads TGTGCCAGCAGCCCGGGGGGAAATTCTAGGGGCTACACCTTC. This encodes CASSPGGNSRGYTF.

In this sample, this clone turned up once. The rearrangement uses TRBV7-6 and TRBJ2-7, with 7 positions matching TRBD1. J gave up 2 bases and V 5 bases, and 12 bases lay outside the gene matches. Germline CDR1 SGHVS, CDR2 FNYEAQ. The CDR3 consists of 16 residues. CDR3 DNA: TGTGCCAGCAGCCCCAGAGGTCGGCAGGGGGCCTACGAGCAGTACTTC. Translated, it gives CASSPRGRQGAYEQYF.

J is TRBJ1-3 and V is TRBV5-6; possibly TRBD1 for D (6 bases). The V gene's germline CDR1 is SGHDT and CDR2 YYEEEE. V shed 4 bases and J shed 3 bases, with 14 bases lying between them. There are 15 residues in the CDR3. As DNA, the CDR3 is TGTGCCAGCAGCGTGGACAGAGGACATGGAAACACCATATATTTT. Amino acids: CASSVDRGHGNTIYF.

CDR3 residues: CASSQGTTTTDTQYF. CDR3 nucleotides: TGTGCCAGCTCACAAGGGACTACCACCACAGATACGCAGTATTTT. The J gene is TRBJ2-3, the V gene TRBV18; TRBD2 matches at 7 bases. V shed 4 bases and J 2 bases; nucleotides not matched to a gene: 6. The CDR3 runs to 15 residues. Germline CDR1 KGHSH, CDR2 LQKENI.

The J gene is TRBJ1-4, the V gene TRBV15; D might be TRBD1 (5 bases). Trimming took 3 bases from V and 13 from J, leaving 15 bases between them. The CDR3 is made up of 13 amino acids. Germline loops: CDR1 LNHNV, CDR2 YYDKDF (reference sequence). CDR3 in DNA: TGTGCCACCAGCAGGTTGGGGGGGGAACGACTGTTTTTT. This encodes CATSRLGGERLFF.

The rearrangement uses TRBV7-9 and TRBJ1-2; D may be TRBD1 (6 bases). Trimming left V 4 bases short and J 10 bases short, with 22 bases between. This CDR3 is 15 amino acids long. Per the germline V gene, CDR1 is SEHNR and CDR2 is FQNEAQ (reference sequence). The CDR3 loop reads CASSWAQGSRVDYTF. The CDR3, as DNA: TGTGCCAGCAGCTGGGCACAGGGATCAAGGGTGGACTACACCTTC.

The V and J genes are TRBV5-4 and TRBJ1-3; 9 bases agree with TRBD1. After removal of 4 bases from V and 5 bases from J, the junction contained 1 base not matched to a gene. This CDR3 is 13 amino acids long. Germline V CDR1 and CDR2: SGHNT, YYREEE (reference sequence). This CDR3 reads CASSGQGRNTIYF. The CDR3 region has the DNA TGTGCCAGCAGCGGACAGGGGAGAAACACCATATATTTT.

The genes are TRBV14 and TRBJ1-2; a weak D match, TRBD1 (5 bases). This CDR3 has 15 amino acids. V was pared by 0 bases and J by 4 bases, with 12 bases between. Germline loops: CDR1 SGHDN, CDR2 FVKESK. This CDR3 is CASSQEIGVGYGYTF. Written as DNA, the CDR3 is TGTGCCAGCAGCCAAGAGATAGGGGTCGGCTATGGCTACACCTTC.

As for this clone: Germline and junction disagree at one end, which may indicate a read error. The rearrangement joins TRBV19 to TRBJ1-4; D may be TRBD1 (6 bases). Germline V gene lookup returns CDR1 LNHDA and CDR2 SQIVND (reference sequence). This CDR3 has 10 amino acids. CDR3 coding DNA: TGTGCCAGTTCGCAGGGGCCGGTATATTTT. Translating it yields CASSQGPVYF.

The V and J genes are TRBV6-1 and TRBJ2-7, with 12 bases lining up with TRBD2. The tail of the sequence fits TRBJ2-1 better, so the J call may be wrong. The germline gives CDR1 MNHNS, CDR2 SASEGT. The CDR3 sequence is 17 residues long. The DNA of the CDR3 is TGTGCCAGCAGTGAAGCACCTAGCGGGGGGGCCTACAATGAGCAGTTCTTC. This codes for CASSEAPSGGAYNEQFF.

This sequence joins TRBV5-5 and TRBJ2-3, with 9 bases fitting TRBD2. The CDR3 runs 16 residues. Looked up from germline, CDR1 is SGHKS and CDR2 is YYEKEE (reference sequence). Unmatched junction bases numbered 2, after V lost 0 bases and J lost 0 bases. CDR3 DNA: TGTGCCAGCAGCTTGGTAGCGGGGGCTAGCACAGATACGCAGTATTTT. Its protein product is CASSLVAGASTDTQYF.

The chain recombines TRBV9 with TRBJ2-3, with 11 nucleotides matching TRBD2. CDR1 is SGDLS and CDR2 is YYNGEE in the germline V gene. V dropped 0 bases and J dropped 1; count of bases not matched to a gene: 7. The CDR3 sequence is 18 residues long. This chain's CDR3 is CASSVARQTSGGTDTQYF. In DNA, the CDR3 is TGTGCCAGCAGCGTAGCCCGACAGACTAGCGGGGGCACAGATACGCAGTATTTT. Full variable domain (outside the CDR3, taken from reference TRBV9 and TRBJ2-3): DSGVTQTPKHLITATGQRVTLRCSPRSGDLSVYWYQQSLDQGLQFLIQYYNGEERAKGNILERFSAQQFPDLHSELNLSSLELGDSALYFCASSVARQTSGGTDTQYFGPGTRLTVL.